These T cell receptor beta chains were read from a single sample in a study of shared clonotypes between healthy human individuals. Measured with immunoSEQ multiplex PCR; TCRdb has only the in-frame clones, and not every one. The data contain around 2.1 million clones, under 95% of them singletons. Sequencing was carried out using naive CD8+ T cells from PBMCs. These receptors were obtained from a man younger than 30 in good health. Some clones in this sample may be carry-over from other donors' samples. The CDR3 runs from the conserved cysteine through the conserved F or W. D genes are given only for firm matches. Size tells how often a clone was seen (once, few, many) or the class of an expanded clone, and some rows leave it out.

>TRBV2|-|TRBJ2-3|-
CASKRGGADTQYF
TGTGCCAGCAAAAGGGGTGGGGCAGATACGCAGTATTTT
>TRBV5-4|-|TRBJ2-7|TRBD2
CAFRAGSRGEQYF
TGTGCCTTCAGAGCGGGAAGTAGGGGCGAGCAGTACTTC
>TRBV6-5|-|TRBJ2-1|TRBD1
CASREPGQGFNEQFF
TGTGCCAGCAGAGAGCCGGGACAGGGTTTCAATGAGCAGTTCTTC
>TRBV2|-|TRBJ1-1|-
CASSLSSSYTEAFF
TGTGCCAGCAGCTTATCTTCCTCCTACACTGAAGCTTTCTTT
>TRBV19|-|TRBJ2-7|-
CASRDGTYEQYF
TGTGCCTCCCGGGACGGAACCTACGAGCAGTACTTC
>TRBV19|-|TRBJ2-2|-
CASSIDLNTGELFF
TGTGCCAGTAGTATTGACCTAAACACCGGGGAGCTGTTTTTT
>TRBV10-2|-|TRBJ1-1|-
CASKGGTIYEAFF
TGCGCCAGCAAGGGGGGGACTATCTATGAAGCTTTCTTT
>TRBV27|-|TRBJ1-5|-
CASSYGRASLNQPQHF
TGTGCCAGCAGTTATGGTCGGGCCTCTCTCAATCAGCCCCAGCATTTT
>TRBV6-5|-|TRBJ2-1|-
CASTPGLGYNEQFF
TGTGCCAGCACCCCGGGACTCGGCTACAATGAGCAGTTCTTC
>TRBV29-1|-|TRBJ2-1|-
CSVEEITGYNEQFF
TGCAGCGTTGAAGAGATAACAGGGTACAATGAGCAGTTCTTC
>TRBV7-8|-|TRBJ1-5|-
CASSLEAPGLPNQPQHF
TGTGCCAGCAGCTTAGAAGCCCCGGGTTTGCCAAATCAGCCCCAGCATTTT
>TRBV9|-|TRBJ2-3|TRBD2
CASSLLAGWGDTQYF
TGTGCCAGCAGCCTTCTAGCGGGGTGGGGAGATACGCAGTATTTT
>TRBV18|-|TRBJ2-7|TRBD1
CASSPPGQGFYEQYF
TGTGCCAGCTCACCACCGGGACAGGGATTCTACGAGCAGTACTTC
>TRBV4-2|-|TRBJ2-7|-
CASSARLLGSYEQYF
TGTGCCAGCAGCGCAAGACTACTAGGTTCCTACGAGCAGTACTTC
>TRBV6-6|-|TRBJ2-2|-
CASTATGELFF
TGTGCCAGCACGGCGACCGGGGAGCTGTTTTTT
>TRBV1|-|TRBJ2-3|-
CTSSHPLDTQYF
TGCACCAGCAGCCACCCTCTGGATACGCAGTATTTT
>TRBV4-1|-|TRBJ2-6|-
CASSPNGRGGSGANVLTF
TGCGCCAGCAGCCCAAATGGCAGGGGCGGCTCTGGGGCCAACGTCCTGACTTTC
>TRBV7-9|-|TRBJ2-1|-
CASSPSAGSSYNEQFF
TGTGCCAGCAGCCCTAGTGCGGGCAGCTCCTACAATGAGCAGTTCTTC
>TRBV4-3|-|TRBJ2-3|TRBD2
CASSQSLAGTSTDTQYF
TGCGCCAGCAGCCAATCGCTAGCGGGGACTAGCACAGATACGCAGTATTTT
>TRBV28|-|TRBJ1-5|-
CASSLFQRPEEPQHF
TGTGCCAGCAGTTTATTTCAACGGCCAGAGGAGCCCCAGCATTTT
>TRBV15|once|TRBJ2-3|TRBD2
CASRAGVTDTQYF
TGTGCCTCGCGAGCGGGAGTGACAGATACGCAGTATTTT
>TRBV6-5|-|TRBJ2-1|-
CASSYGPWGNEQFF
TGTGCCAGCAGTTATGGTCCCTGGGGCAATGAGCAGTTCTTC
>TRBV2|-|TRBJ2-4|-
CASRGRDRTDLAKNIQYF
TGTGCCAGCAGGGGGAGGGACAGGACTGATTTAGCCAAAAACATTCAGTACTTC
>TRBV12-5|-|TRBJ2-1|-
CASADTNYNEQFF
TGTGCTAGTGCTGACACAAACTACAATGAGCAGTTCTTC
>TRBV27|-|TRBJ2-7|-
CASSLRSTYYEQYF
TGTGCCAGCAGTTTGCGGTCCACTTACTACGAGCAGTACTTC
>TRBV2|-|TRBJ2-3|-
CASSEIALRTDTQYF
TGTGCCAGCAGTGAGATAGCACTTCGCACAGATACGCAGTATTTT
>TRBV2|-|TRBJ2-2|-
CASSLMIGRTYNTGELFF
TGTGCCAGCAGTTTAATGATAGGACGGACCTACAACACCGGGGAGCTGTTTTTT